Following are 32 T cell receptor beta chains from one sample sequenced in a study of immune heterogeneity within non-small cell lung tumors. Bulk tumor gDNA, 450 to 650 ng per sample, served as the TCR template. Widely spaced biopsies, several per primary tumor, were obtained at surgery. Curative operations were performed on patients who had untreated, newly diagnosed non-small cell lung cancer. For the TCR beta CDR3, multiplex PCR with 32 V and 13 J primers performed the amplification. One entry per CDR3 protein, called by TCRdb with MiXCR from the multiplex PCR reads. The sample consists of some 10,000 distinct CDR3 sequences, 27% of them appearing once. The sample consisted of lung tumor tissue. The receptor source for this set is a man aged 50 or older with non-small cell lung cancer.

In regard to this clonotype: Since a much larger clone is just one base distant, this may be a read error. The rearrangement uses TRBV7-6 and TRBJ2-7, with D uncertain. The V end lost 1 base, the J end lost 1 base, and 11 bases lay between the germline ends. Germline CDR1 reads SGHVS; CDR2 reads FNYEAQ. This CDR3 region has 15 residues. CDR3 sequence (DNA): TGTGCCAGCAGCTTAGACGTCACCCCGTCCTACGAGCAGTACTTC. This translates into CASSLDVTPSYEQYF. Supplemented by reference TRBV7-6 and TRBJ2-7, the full variable domain reads GAGVSQSPRYKVTKRGQDVALRCDPISGHVSLYWYRQALGQGPEFLTYFNYEAQQDKSGLPNDRFSAERPEGSISTLTIQRTEQRDSAMYRCASSLDVTPSYEQYFGPGTRLTVT.

Many counts were recorded for this clonotype. V and J are TRBV20-1 and TRBJ2-3; D is perhaps TRBD2 (6 bases). Germline lookup yields CDR1 DFQATT and CDR2 SNEGSKA (reference sequence). The CDR3 length is 12 residues. V was trimmed by 3 bases and J by 4 bases, leaving 8 bases between them. CDR3 residues: CSASGSADTQYF. The CDR3 nucleotides are TGCAGTGCTAGCGGGAGTGCAGATACGCAGTATTTT.

As for this clonotype: A much larger clone differs from this one at a single base, so this may be a read error. The chain uses TRBV2 and TRBJ2-3, with 9 bases matching TRBD1. Germline-derived CDR1 and CDR2 are SNHLY and FYNNEI. V lost 10 bases, J lost 5 bases, and 10 bases stayed unmatched. The CDR3 is 14 residues long. CDR3 coding DNA: TGTGCCATCACCCCGGGACAGGGTGAAGATACGCAGTATTTT. As protein: CAITPGQGEDTQYF. Full variable domain (outside the CDR3, taken from reference TRBV2 and TRBJ2-3): EPEVTQTPSHQVTQMGQEVILRCVPISNHLYFYWYRQILGQKVEFLVSFYNNEISEKSEIFDDQFSVERPDGSNFTLKIRSTKLEDSAMYFCAITPGQGEDTQYFGPGTRLTVL.

Within the sample, this clonotype is medium-sized. This chain joins TRBV4-1 and TRBJ2-7, with a tentative D call TRBD2 (5 bases). The CDR3 has 16 residues. V dropped 0 bases and J dropped 6 bases, with 18 bases sitting between them. CDR1 MGHRA and CDR2 YSYEKL come from the germline V gene. Written as DNA, the CDR3 is TGCGCCAGCAGCCAAGATGTCCGAGGGTCTCGTGTCGAGCAGTACTTC. Residues: CASSQDVRGSRVEQYF.

V is TRBV7-9 and J is TRBJ1-4; 7 bases are a match to TRBD1. The V and J ends lost 3 bases and 6 bases, in that order; junction bases with no gene match: 7. This CDR3 is 15 amino acids long. Per germline, CDR1 SEHNR and CDR2 FQNEAQ (reference sequence). The CDR3 coding sequence is TGTGCCAGCAGCTTGTCAAACAGGGGAGATGAAAAACTGTTTTTT. Translation: CASSLSNRGDEKLFF. The entire variable domain, with the rest obtained from reference TRBV7-9 and TRBJ1-4, is as follows: DTGVSQNPRHKITKRGQNVTFRCDPISEHNRLYWYRQTLGQGPEFLTYFQNEAQLEKSRLLSDRFSAERPKGSFSTLEIQRTEQGDSAMYLCASSLSNRGDEKLFFGSGTQLSVL.

In its sample, this clonotype is medium-sized. The CDR3 DNA is TGTGCCAGCAGAGTAGGCTACGAGCAGTACTTC. It translates to CASRVGYEQYF. The chain joins TRBV12-3 or TRBV12-4 to TRBJ2-7; D ambiguous. Trimming removed 6 bases from V and 3 bases from J, with 6 bases in between. This CDR3 is 11 amino acids long.

This clonotype was seen at least ten times. The V gene is TRBV15, the J gene TRBJ1-2, with unresolved D. There are 13 residues in the CDR3. The germline gives CDR1 LNHNV, CDR2 YYDKDF (reference sequence). Trimming removed 1 base at V and 10 bases at J, with 13 bases between. The CDR3 DNA reads TGTGCCACCAGCAGAGGGCCCATTGGGGTCTACACCTTC. This encodes CATSRGPIGVYTF.

The J gene is TRBJ2-6, the V gene TRBV10-3; TRBD2 might be the D (6 bases). The V end was cut by 8 bases, the J end by 0 bases, with 32 bases between. From germline, CDR1 is ENHRY and CDR2 SYGVKD. The CDR3 runs to 22 residues. This CDR3 is CAIGGTIGSGSGFSSGANVLTF. CDR3 bases: TGTGCCATCGGCGGTACTATCGGGAGTGGGTCGGGCTTTAGCTCTGGGGCCAACGTCCTGACTTTC.

The chain links TRBV6-5 to TRBJ2-3; tentatively, D is TRBD2 (6 bases). The V end was cut by 2 bases, the J end by 0 bases, with 6 bases between. This CDR3 has 14 amino acids. CDR1 is MNHEY, CDR2 SVGAGI, per germline. The CDR3 is CASSYAGSTDTQYF. The CDR3 DNA follows: TGTGCCAGCAGTTACGCGGGAAGCACAGATACGCAGTATTTT.

This clonotype was seen ten or more times. The CDR3 sequence: CASSFYRLRLAGDLDTQYF. CDR3 DNA: TGTGCCAGCAGTTTCTACCGCTTGAGGCTAGCGGGAGATCTAGATACGCAGTATTTT. The rearrangement joins TRBV12-3 or TRBV12-4 to TRBJ2-3, with 10 bases matching TRBD2. Germline trimming cut 3 bases from V and 5 bases from J; bases unmatched to any gene: 17. The CDR3 extends over 19 amino acids.

A remark on this clonotype: A much larger clone sits a single nucleotide away, making a read error possible. The chain couples TRBV6-2 or TRBV6-3 to TRBJ2-1, with D tentatively TRBD2 (6 bases). V was shortened by 6 bases and J by 5 bases, with 17 bases between the two germline ends. Germline V lookup: CDR1 MNHEY, CDR2 SVGEGT. The CDR3 contains 15 residues. CDR3 region: CASRRRGTTNNEQFF. CDR3 coding DNA: TGTGCCAGCAGACGGCGCGGGACGACAAACAATGAGCAGTTCTTC.

A note on this clonotype: A much larger clone lies a single base off, so this may be a read error. The CDR3 loop reads CASSTRVAYEQYF. Written as DNA, the CDR3 is TGCGCCAGCAGCACCCGGGTGGCATACGAGCAGTACTTC. This chain links TRBV5-1 with TRBJ2-7; no clear D. The V gene lost 4 bases and the J gene lost 4 bases, with 12 bases spanning the gap. The CDR3 contains 13 residues. Germline V gene data show CDR1 as SGHRS and CDR2 as YFSETQ.

Within the sample, this clonotype is medium-sized. This chain joins TRBV19 and TRBJ1-1; D uncertain. V was pared by 5 bases and J by 1 base, with 8 bases between. CDR3 length equals 13 residues. Germline V gene data show CDR1 as LNHDA and CDR2 as SQIVND (reference sequence). CDR3: CASSDRGNTEAFF. The CDR3 coding sequence is TGTGCCAGTAGTGACCGAGGGAACACTGAAGCTTTCTTT. Looking up the rest from reference TRBV19 and TRBJ1-1 gives the full variable domain: DGGITQSPKYLFRKEGQNVTLSCEQNLNHDAMYWYRQDPGQGLRLIYYSQIVNDFQKGDIAEGYSVSREKKESFPLTVTSAQKNPTAFYLCASSDRGNTEAFFGQGTRLTVV.

As concerns this clonotype: At one end the junction does not follow the germline gene, possibly because of a read error. The chain employs TRBV29-1 and TRBJ2-3, with a weak D call TRBD2 (5 bases). From germline, CDR1 is SQVTM and CDR2 ANQGSEA. The CDR3 consists of 14 residues. The chain's CDR3 is CSVELEGVQDTQYF. DNA for the CDR3: TGCAGCGTAGAGCTAGAGGGAGTTCAAGATACGCAATATTTT.

In this sample, this clonotype turned up many times. The gene calls are TRBV29-1 and TRBJ1-3, with D uncertain. CDR1 SQVTM and CDR2 ANQGSEA come from the germline V gene. V was pared by 0 bases and J by 1 base, with 10 bases between. The CDR3 is 15 residues long. CDR3 DNA sequence: TGCAGCGTTGAAGATCTCGGCAGTTCTGGAAACACCATATATTTT. Its protein is CSVEDLGSSGNTIYF.

This clonotype occurred a few times. Mismatch with germline at one junction end may stem from a read error. The chain couples TRBV5-1 to TRBJ1-3; D is possibly TRBD1 (5 bases). CDR1 is SGHRS and CDR2 is YFSETQ in the germline V gene. The CDR3 is 14 residues long. The CDR3 region is CASSEGQGRNTMYF. CDR3 DNA sequence: TGCGCCAGCAGCGAAGGGCAGGGTAGAAACACCATGTATTTT.

This clonotype is classed as medium-sized. V is TRBV2 and J is TRBJ2-7; D is tentatively TRBD1 or TRBD2 (6 bases each). Germline CDR1 reads SNHLY; CDR2 reads FYNNEI. Trimming left V 9 bases short and J 3 bases short, with 18 bases between. This CDR3 contains 14 residues. Here the CDR3 reads CASKLGGGIYEQYF. Written as DNA, the CDR3 is TGTGCCAGTAAGCTTGGAGGGGGGATCTACGAGCAGTACTTC.

This clonotype was counted a few times. V gene TRBV28 combines with J gene TRBJ2-2; 9 nucleotides match TRBD2. The V segment lost 2 bases and the J segment 3 bases; nucleotides outside the gene matches: 4. Germline V gene lookup returns CDR1 MDHEN and CDR2 SYDVKM. This CDR3 contains 16 residues. The CDR3, as DNA: TGTGCCAGCAGTTTAAAGCGACTAGCGGACACCGGGGAGCTGTTTTTT. Translating gives CASSLKRLADTGELFF.

This clonotype has more than one count but fewer than ten. The V and J genes are TRBV20-1 and TRBJ1-1; the D is unclear. The CDR3 consists of 11 residues. V was trimmed by 4 bases and J by 4 bases, leaving 7 bases between them. The germline gives CDR1 DFQATT, CDR2 SNEGSKA (reference sequence). The DNA of the CDR3 is TGCAGTGCTAAGGTCGGCACTGAAGCTTTCTTT. Its translation: CSAKVGTEAFF.

This clonotype was counted between two and nine times. An end of the junction differs from the germline gene, which may be a read error. The chain recombines TRBV28 with TRBJ1-5, with D perhaps matching TRBD1 (6 bases). CDR3 size: 15 residues. The germline gives CDR1 MDHEN, CDR2 SYDVKM. CDR3 coding DNA: TGTGCCTGCAGGAGACAGGTTACTAGCAATCAGCCCCAGCATTTT. It is translated as CACRRQVTSNQPQHF.

This clonotype occurred many times. The chain joins TRBV28 to TRBJ2-5; TRBD1 aligns across 9 bases. The CDR3 covers 17 residues. Per the germline V gene, CDR1 is MDHEN and CDR2 is SYDVKM. The V segment lost 2 bases and the J segment 6 bases; nucleotides outside the gene matches: 13. CDR3 sequence reads: CASSLGGSQGAVKTQYF. CDR3 nucleotides: TGTGCCAGCAGTTTAGGAGGATCACAGGGGGCCGTAAAGACCCAGTACTTC.

As regards this clonotype: This could be a read error, since a much larger clone is one nucleotide away. The chain is built from TRBV19 and TRBJ1-5, with D uncertain. The CDR3 is 14 amino acids. Trimming removed 7 bases at V and 4 bases at J, with 14 bases between. Germline assignment: CDR1 LNHDA and CDR2 SQIVND (reference sequence). The CDR3 spells CASTRWVANQPQHF. In DNA, the CDR3 is TGTGCCAGTACGCGATGGGTAGCGAATCAGCCCCAGCATTTT.

About this clonotype itself: A much larger clone differs by one base, so this may be a read error. In DNA, the CDR3 is TGTGACAGCAGTTTCGCAGGGTCAAACAATCAGCCCCAGCATTTT. Its translation: CDSSFAGSNNQPQHF. The J gene is TRBJ1-5, the V gene TRBV6-9; tentatively, D is TRBD1 (5 bases). The CDR3 length is 15 residues. Germline values: CDR1 MNHGY, CDR2 SVAAGI.

The table lists this clonotype with many counts. The rearrangement uses TRBV3-1 and TRBJ1-1, with a possible D match to TRBD1 (5 bases). Germline lookup yields CDR1 LGHDT and CDR2 YNNKEL (reference sequence). Trimming removed 7 bases at V and 3 bases at J, with 12 bases between. The CDR3 runs 13 residues. The CDR3 here is CASNTGAHTEAFF. CDR3 coding DNA: TGTGCCAGCAACACCGGGGCACACACTGAAGCTTTCTTT. The full variable domain, in which reference TRBV3-1 and TRBJ1-1 provide the parts outside the CDR3, is DTAVSQTPKYLVTQMGNDKSIKCEQNLGHDTMYWYKQDSKKFLKIMFSYNNKELIINETVPNRFSPKSPDKAHLNLHINSLELGDSAVYFCASNTGAHTEAFFGQGTRLTVV.

This rearrangement joins TRBV3-1 to TRBJ1-6; tentative D call: TRBD1 (5 bases). The CDR3 contains 14 residues. The V end was cut by 0 bases, the J end by 13 bases, with 13 bases between. Germline V gene lookup returns CDR1 LGHDT and CDR2 YNNKEL (reference sequence). The DNA for the CDR3 is TGTGCCAGCAGCCAAGATCAAAGCGGGGCCCCCCTCCACTTT. As protein: CASSQDQSGAPLHF.

As for this clonotype: One end of the junction does not line up with germline, which may come from a read error. The J gene is TRBJ1-5, the V gene TRBV18; the D is unclear. The CDR3 spans 15 residues. Germline values: CDR1 KGHSH, CDR2 LQKENI. The chain's CDR3 is CASSPSGSIDQPHHF. CDR3 bases: TGTGCCAGCTCACCGTCGGGGTCAATCGATCAGCCCCACCATTTT.

V gene TRBV6-1 combines with J gene TRBJ2-1, with TRBD2 matching 9 bases. The V segment lost 8 bases and the J segment 2 bases; nucleotides outside the gene matches: 7. The CDR3 runs 15 residues. Looked up from germline, CDR1 is MNHNS and CDR2 is SASEGT. The chain's CDR3 is CASGGLAGTYNEQFF. CDR3 nucleotide sequence: TGTGCCAGCGGGGGACTAGCCGGTACCTACAATGAGCAGTTCTTC.

This clonotype was observed at least ten times. This chain connects TRBV30 to TRBJ1-5, with TRBD1 as a possible D gene (5 bases). The germline CDR1 and CDR2 sequences are GTSNPN and SVGIG (reference sequence). The length of the CDR3 is 14 residues. Trimming stripped 0 bases from V and 3 bases from J, with 9 bases between. CDR3 sequence (DNA): TGTGCCTGGAGTGTACTCAGGGCCAATCAGCCCCAGCATTTT. Protein sequence: CAWSVLRANQPQHF.

By proportion, this clonotype is medium-sized. The chain uses TRBV24-1 and TRBJ2-7; D remains unclear. In germline, CDR1 is KGHDR, CDR2 SFDVKD. V was trimmed by 5 bases and J by 6 bases, leaving 13 bases between them. CDR3 length equals 13 residues. CDR3 sequence (DNA): TGTGCCACCAGTGCTGGACGGACCTCCGAGCAGTACTTC. It encodes CATSAGRTSEQYF.

By proportion, this clonotype is medium-sized. The chain has TRBV5-1 and TRBJ2-7; D may match TRBD1 or TRBD2 (5 bases each). The CDR3 runs to 15 residues. CDR1 SGHRS and CDR2 YFSETQ come from the germline V gene. V was trimmed by 4 bases and J by 0 bases, leaving 14 bases between them. CDR3 sequence reads: CASSPGTDVSYEQYF. As DNA, the CDR3 is TGCGCCAGCAGCCCCGGGACCGACGTCTCCTACGAGCAGTACTTC.

The chain joins TRBV5-1 to TRBJ1-1; maybe TRBD1 (6 bases). Germline V gene lookup returns CDR1 SGHRS and CDR2 YFSETQ. The V and J ends lost 1 base and 5 bases respectively, with 12 bases between them. The CDR3 length is 14 residues. CDR3 DNA: TGCGCCAGCAGCTTGAACAGGGCTACTACTGAAGCTTTCTTT. Translation gives CASSLNRATTEAFF.

This clonotype was seen ten or more times. The chain couples TRBV2 to TRBJ1-4; 7 bases map to TRBD1. This CDR3 spans 14 amino acids. J was trimmed by 8 bases and V by 3 bases; bases with no gene match: 6. CDR1 and CDR2 from the germline V gene are SNHLY and FYNNEI. The CDR3 sequence is CASSDGTVKEKLFF. The CDR3 DNA sequence: TGTGCCAGCAGTGACGGGACAGTCAAGGAAAAACTGTTTTTT.